This T cell receptor (beta chain) was identified in a study of vaccination and CD4 T cells after COVID-19 (dated by TCRdb to between 2022 and 2023). Turning to the overall study: Convalescent patients had a positive SARS-CoV-2 result on nasal swab PCR, and of these patients, nine had mild disease and one had severe disease. The convalescent cohort included six males and four females, with two Hispanic individuals, seven Caucasians, two Asians and one multiracial person. Participants got two doses of the Pfizer-BioNTech BNT162b2 vaccine (n=8) or two doses of the Moderna mRNA-1273 vaccine (n=2). Post-COVID blood samples were collected from convalescent patients a median of roughly 100 days after diagnosis, with a range of roughly 30 to 161 days. Post-vaccine blood samples were collected a median of around 2.5 months after the second vaccine dose, ranging from roughly 12 to 250 days. Overlapping spike peptide pools from SARS-CoV-2 and from the common cold coronaviruses HCoV-NL63, HCoV-OC43 and HCoV-229E were used as culture stimuli. In control cultures, a CEFX viral epitope pool was used as positive control, an HIV-1 Nef peptide pool was used as negative control, or no peptide was added. In 9 to 11 COVID-19 convalescent patients and a handful of infection-naive healthy vaccine recipients, researchers compared the spike-specific CD4+ TCR repertoire from before mRNA vaccination with the repertoire from after.

The intended sense of this specimen's treatment or condition label: approximately nine-day PBMC culture with coronavirus spike peptide pools or control peptides (ViraFEST assay). The ViraFEST assay, used in the study, expanded antigen-specific T cells with peptide pools and then identified the expanded clonotypes through TCR sequencing. Positive SARS-CoV-2 PCR tests in the convalescent patients dated from March to December 2020, before Alpha, Beta and Delta variants emerged in the United States. Each well held about 2.2 million PBMCs cultured in IMDM containing roughly 5% human AB serum and approximately 9.1 IU/ml IL-2, with 8.5 to 10 ug/ml peptide pools added. Half of the culture medium was replaced with fresh IL-2-containing medium on days 3 and 7. After 10 to 11 days of culture, CD4+ T cells were isolated by negative selection with the EasySep CD4+ T cell isolation kit. Ficoll-Paque Plus gradient centrifugation was used to isolate PBMCs from whole blood, and the isolated PBMCs were then either used fresh or cryopreserved at -140C. In general, triplicate wells were set up for every culture condition.

The full study reports these points: Among the post-vaccine SARS-CoV-2-reactive clones in convalescent patients, a median about 87% showed up only after vaccination, which suggests vaccine-specific priming. Of the vaccine-specific clones in convalescent patients, 304 of 307, or nearly all, reacted only to SARS-CoV-2 spike and did not cross-react with common cold coronaviruses. The median count of SARS-CoV-2-reactive clonotypes went up from 20 to 25 after infection to approximately 40 after vaccination, although the change was not significant. Relatively few convalescent patients were included in the study, and early timepoints after natural infection were not analyzed.

The CDR1 and CDR2 encoded by the germline V gene are MNHNS and SASEGT. The cysteine opens and the phenylalanine closes a CDR3 of 15 amino acids. The entry retains the CDR3 DNA only, 45 bases that are in frame from base 1. V gives up 7 bases and J gives up 2 bases, and the segment between their germline ends measures 15 bases. The protocol used for the library was PCR. DNA from cultured CD4+ T cells was subjected to TCR sequencing with the Oncomine TCR Beta short-read assay at the Johns Hopkins FTIC core. Genomic DNA was extracted from the cultured CD4+ T cells with the QIAamp micro DNA kit. The Oncomine TCR Beta libraries from cultured CD4+ T cells were pooled using unique dual indexes and then sequenced on an Illumina iSeq 100. In the original analysis: Non-productive sequences were filtered out, and CDR3s that did not start with C, did not end with F or W, or were shorter than 7 amino acids were discarded. Antigen-specific clonotypes were identified with the MANAFEST web application by comparing peptide-stimulated wells with reference and other culture wells. For a clone to be called positive, the clone needed an FDR below 0.05, an odds ratio above 5, and a productive frequency above 0.1% in at least two of three replicate wells. Cross-reactive clonotypes were defined as significantly expanded in both SARS-CoV-2 spike wells and at least one common cold coronavirus spike condition. Levenshtein distances (stringdist) and unrooted phylogenetic trees (ape) in R version 3.6.1 were used to assess CDR3 homology. TCRdb took the public reads, trimmed them with fastp at Q25, ran MiXCR for clone calling and kept in-frame beta chains. Merged by CDR3 protein, the rows form single entries marked with the most common genes and DNA. In this record, the V and J calls reflect TCRdb's handling and not the investigators' own analysis. This sample is represented by roughly 20,000 distinct CDR3 sequences; approximately 48% of them were singletons. The leading ten clones occupy 5.5% of the sample.

The table lists this clonotype with a few counts. Its antigen is currently not known. The record has no base qualities; no much larger clone is one base away. The TCR comes from a human donor who had recovered from COVID-19. This sequence uses TRBV6-1 and TRBJ1-5; a confident D gene designation cannot be given. Specimen: CD4+ T cells from blood, cultured in vitro. The DNA is as follows: TGTGCCAGCAATTTGCGGCCGCTGGGCAATCAGCCCCAGCATTTT. The translation is CASNLRPLGNQPQHF.